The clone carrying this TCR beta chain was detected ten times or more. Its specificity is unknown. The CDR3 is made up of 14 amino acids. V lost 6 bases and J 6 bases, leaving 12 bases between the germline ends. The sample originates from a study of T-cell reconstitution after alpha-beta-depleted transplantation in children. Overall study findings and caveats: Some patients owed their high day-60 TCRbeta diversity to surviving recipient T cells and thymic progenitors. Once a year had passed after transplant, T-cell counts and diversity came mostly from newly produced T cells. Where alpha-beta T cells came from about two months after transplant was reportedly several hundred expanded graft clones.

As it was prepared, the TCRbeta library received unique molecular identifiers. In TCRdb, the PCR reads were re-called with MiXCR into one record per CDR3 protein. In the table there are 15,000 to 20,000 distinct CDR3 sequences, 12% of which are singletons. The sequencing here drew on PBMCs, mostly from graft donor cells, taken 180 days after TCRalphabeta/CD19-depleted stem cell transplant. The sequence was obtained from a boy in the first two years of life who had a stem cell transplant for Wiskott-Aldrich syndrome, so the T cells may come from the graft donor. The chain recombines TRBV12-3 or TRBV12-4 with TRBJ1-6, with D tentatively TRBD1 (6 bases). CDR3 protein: CASSKQGGNSPLHF. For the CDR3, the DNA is TGTGCCAGCAGCAAACAGGGTGGTAATTCACCCCTCCACTTT.